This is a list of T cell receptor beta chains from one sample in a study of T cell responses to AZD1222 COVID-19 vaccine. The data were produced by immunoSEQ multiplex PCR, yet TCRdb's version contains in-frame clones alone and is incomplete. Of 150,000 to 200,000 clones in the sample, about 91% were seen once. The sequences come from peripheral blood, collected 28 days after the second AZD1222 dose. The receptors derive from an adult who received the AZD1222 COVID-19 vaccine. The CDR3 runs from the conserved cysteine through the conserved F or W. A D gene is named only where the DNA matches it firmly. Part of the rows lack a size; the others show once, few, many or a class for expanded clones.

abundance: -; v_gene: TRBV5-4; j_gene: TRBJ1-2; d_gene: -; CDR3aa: CASSLSGVEGYTF; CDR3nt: TGTGCCAGCAGCTTGTCGGGGGTGGAGGGCTACACCTTC
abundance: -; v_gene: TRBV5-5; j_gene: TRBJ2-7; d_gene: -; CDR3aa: CASSLSSLTIYEQYF; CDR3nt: TGTGCCAGCAGCCTCTCTTCGCTAACAATATACGAGCAGTACTTC
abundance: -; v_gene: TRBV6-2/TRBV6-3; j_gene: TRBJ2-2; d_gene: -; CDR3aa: CASSYSRGRGELFF; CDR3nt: TGTGCCAGCAGTTACTCGCGAGGGCGCGGGGAGCTGTTTTTT
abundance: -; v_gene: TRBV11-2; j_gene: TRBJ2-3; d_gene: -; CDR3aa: CASRWGASTDTQYF; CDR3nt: TGTGCCAGCCGGTGGGGAGCTAGCACAGATACGCAGTATTTT
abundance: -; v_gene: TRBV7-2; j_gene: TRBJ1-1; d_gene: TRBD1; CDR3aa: CASSPRHRGSEAFF; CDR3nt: TGTGCCAGCAGCCCGAGGCACAGGGGATCTGAAGCTTTCTTT
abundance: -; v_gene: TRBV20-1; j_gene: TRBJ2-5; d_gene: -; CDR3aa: CSARDQETQYF; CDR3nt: TGCAGTGCTAGAGATCAGGAGACCCAGTACTTC
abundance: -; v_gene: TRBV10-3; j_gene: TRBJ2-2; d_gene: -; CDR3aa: CAISERAGETGELFF; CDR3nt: TGTGCCATCAGTGAAAGGGCAGGGGAGACCGGGGAGCTGTTTTTT
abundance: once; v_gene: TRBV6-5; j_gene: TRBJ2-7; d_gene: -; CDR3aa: CATTNVDPPYEQYF; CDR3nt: TGTGCCACCACGAACGTGGACCCACCCTACGAGCAGTACTTC
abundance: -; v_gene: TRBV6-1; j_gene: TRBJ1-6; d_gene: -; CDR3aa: CASSERFAEWMHSPLHF; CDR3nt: TGTGCCAGCAGTGAACGTTTCGCCGAATGGATGCATTCACCCCTCCACTTT
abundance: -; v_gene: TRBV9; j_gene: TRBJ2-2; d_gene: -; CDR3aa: CASSVAGGANTGELFF; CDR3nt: TGTGCCAGCAGCGTAGCTGGGGGCGCGAACACCGGGGAGCTGTTTTTT
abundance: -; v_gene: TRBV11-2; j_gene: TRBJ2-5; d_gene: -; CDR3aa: CASRPSGGQETQYF; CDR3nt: TGTGCCAGCAGACCCTCCGGGGGACAAGAGACCCAGTACTTC
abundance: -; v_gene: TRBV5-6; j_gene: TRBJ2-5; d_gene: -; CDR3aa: CASSYSGETQYF; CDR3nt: TGTGCCAGCAGCTATAGTGGGGAGACCCAGTACTTC
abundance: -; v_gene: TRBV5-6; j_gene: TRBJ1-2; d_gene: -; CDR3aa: CASSPTGPYGYTF; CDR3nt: TGTGCCAGCAGCCCGACAGGACCCTATGGCTACACCTTC
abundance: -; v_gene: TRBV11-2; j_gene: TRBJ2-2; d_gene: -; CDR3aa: CASSLPYGSTGELFF; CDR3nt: TGTGCCAGCAGCTTGCCCTATGGGAGCACCGGGGAGCTGTTTTTT
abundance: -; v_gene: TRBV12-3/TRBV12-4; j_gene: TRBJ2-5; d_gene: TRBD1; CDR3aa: CASTNQGAETQYF; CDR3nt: TGTGCCAGCACCAATCAGGGGGCGGAGACCCAGTACTTC
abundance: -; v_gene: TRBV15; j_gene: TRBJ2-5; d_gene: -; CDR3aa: CATSTPRRTGETQYF; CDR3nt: TGTGCCACCAGCACTCCGAGACGGACGGGAGAGACCCAGTACTTC
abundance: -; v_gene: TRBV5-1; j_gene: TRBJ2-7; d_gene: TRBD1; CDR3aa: CASSSGQGDSYEQYF; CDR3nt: TGCGCCAGCAGCTCGGGACAGGGGGATTCCTACGAGCAGTACTTC
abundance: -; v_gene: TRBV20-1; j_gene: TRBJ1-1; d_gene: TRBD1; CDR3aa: CSASLGGSPEAFF; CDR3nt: TGCAGTGCTAGTTTAGGGGGCTCCCCTGAAGCTTTCTTT